Presented here are 11 T cell receptor beta chains from one specimen sequenced in a study of STAT5B mutations in CD4+ large granular lymphocyte leukemia. This table comes from immunoSEQ multiplex PCR, and its TCRdb copy is limited to in-frame clones, with some not included. There are around 35,000 clones in the sample; 70% to 90% occur only once, and around 3.4% lies in the top ten. The material sequenced was CD4+ T cells from blood buffy coats. All receptors come from a human donor in good health.

The rearrangement links TRBV4-3 to TRBJ1-4; D ambiguous. This CDR3 spans 13 amino acids. The V end lost 4 bases, the J end lost 8 bases, and 11 bases lay between the germline ends. Germline assignment: CDR1 LGHNA and CDR2 YSLEER. The CDR3 DNA is TGCGCCAGCAGCCCTAGGGCCGGCGAAAAACTGTTTTTT. It codes for CASSPRAGEKLFF.

This chain uses TRBV10-3 with TRBJ2-5; 12 nucleotides agree with TRBD1. Trimming at V came to 8 bases and at J to 0 bases, leaving 4 bases not matched to a gene. Germline V gives CDR1 ENHRY, CDR2 SYGVKD. The CDR3 contains 15 residues. In DNA, the CDR3 is TGTGCCATCGGGGACAGGGGGCGAAACCAAGAGACCCAGTACTTC. This encodes CAIGDRGRNQETQYF.

The rearrangement uses TRBV2 and TRBJ2-7, with 11 bases identical to TRBD2. The CDR3 is made up of 14 amino acids. V was clipped by 11 bases and J by 0 bases; unmatched bases: 6. The germline CDR1 and CDR2 sequences are SNHLY and FYNNEI. The CDR3 DNA reads as TGTGCCGGCGGGACTAGCGGAAGCTCCTACGAGCAGTACTTC. This sequence encodes CAGGTSGSSYEQYF.

This chain connects TRBV6-1 to TRBJ1-3; TRBD1 agrees at 7 bases. Trimming took 3 bases from V and 4 from J; bases not matched to a gene: 6. CDR3 length equals 15 residues. CDR1 is MNHNS, CDR2 SASEGT, per germline. In nucleotides, the CDR3 is TGTGCCAGCAGTGAGGTAGGGGGCGCCGGAAACACCATATATTTT. It encodes CASSEVGGAGNTIYF.

The chain recombines TRBV5-1 with TRBJ2-3; 9 bases line up with TRBD2. Germline-derived CDR1 and CDR2 are SGHRS and YFSETQ. This CDR3 spans 14 amino acids. The J segment lost 6 bases and the V segment lost 4 bases, leaving 6 bases of the junction unmatched. In nucleotides, the CDR3 is TGCGCCAGCAGCATAGCGGGAGATATGGATACGCAGTATTTT. Residues: CASSIAGDMDTQYF.

The chain employs TRBV28 and TRBJ1-1, with D maybe TRBD1 (6 bases). V gave up 3 bases and J gave up 8 bases, with 16 bases separating them. The CDR3 totals 14 residues. The V gene's germline CDR1 is MDHEN and CDR2 SYDVKM. The CDR3 bases are TGTGCCAGCAGTTTCGACAGGATCGCGTTAGAAGCTTTCTTT. It yields the protein CASSFDRIALEAFF.

The chain combines TRBV5-1 with TRBJ2-7, with D uncertain. Trimming removed 0 bases from V and 7 bases from J, with 11 bases in between. Germline V CDR1 and CDR2: SGHRS, YFSETQ. CDR3 length: 13 amino acids. The CDR3 region is CASSLARMTEQYF. The CDR3 region has the DNA TGCGCCAGCAGCTTGGCCAGGATGACAGAGCAGTACTTC.

J is TRBJ1-1 and V is TRBV7-8; TRBD1 might be the D (6 bases). CDR1 is SGHVS, CDR2 FQNEAQ, per germline. Trimming removed 0 bases at V and 5 bases at J, with 16 bases between. This CDR3 is built from 16 residues. CDR3 coding DNA: TGTGCCAGCAGCTTAGCGTCGCAGGGGAGTGGAACTGAAGCTTTCTTT. This translates into CASSLASQGSGTEAFF.

CDR3 residues: CASSSRTSGAYEQYF. Here the CDR3 DNA reads TGTGCCAGCAGCTCGAGGACTAGCGGGGCCTACGAGCAGTACTTC. The chain joins TRBV5-6 to TRBJ2-7, with 12 bases matching TRBD2. CDR3 size: 15 residues. Looked up from germline, CDR1 is SGHDT and CDR2 is YYEEEE. J was trimmed by 2 bases and V by 3 bases; bases with no gene match: 3.

The V call is TRBV5-1, the J call TRBJ1-1; D not certain. V was cut by 5 bases and J by 0 bases, with 5 bases left in between. This CDR3 contains 12 residues. Germline CDR1 is SGHRS and CDR2 is YFSETQ. The CDR3 DNA reads as TGCGCCAGCAGTTTGCTGAACACTGAAGCTTTCTTT. As protein: CASSLLNTEAFF. The full variable domain, in which reference TRBV5-1 and TRBJ1-1 provide the parts outside the CDR3, is KAGVTQTPRYLIKTRGQQVTLSCSPISGHRSVSWYQQTPGQGLQFLFEYFSETQRNKGNFPGRFSGRQFSNSRSEMNVSTLELGDSALYLCASSLLNTEAFFGQGTRLTVV.

The genes are TRBV4-3 and TRBJ1-1, with D possibly being TRBD1 (5 bases). The CDR3 spans 15 residues. Between the trimmed V and J ends, which lost 0 bases and 1 base, there was a span of 9 bases. Germline CDR1 LGHNA, CDR2 YSLEER. The CDR3 nucleotides are TGCGCCAGCAGCCAAGAGGGGGTCGGGAACACTGAAGCTTTCTTT. Its translation is CASSQEGVGNTEAFF.